The 7 T cell receptor beta chains below all came from one sample that was sequenced in a study of T cell responses to AZD1222 COVID-19 vaccine. Some clones are missing from TCRdb's copy, which holds only in-frame ones; the method was immunoSEQ multiplex PCR. The sample carries approximately 150,000 clones, more than 80% recorded once. Sample: peripheral blood, taken on day 0 of AZD1222 vaccination. The receptor set was obtained from an adult in good health.

The chain has TRBV2 and TRBJ1-4; D call uncertain. The germline V gene encodes CDR1 SNHLY and CDR2 FYNNEI. Trimming stripped 6 bases from V and 2 bases from J, with 10 bases between. The CDR3 has 14 amino acids. CDR3: CASRPGQTNEKLFF. The CDR3 nucleotides read TGTGCCAGCAGGCCGGGTCAGACTAATGAAAAACTGTTTTTT.

The rearrangement links TRBV3-1 (or the pseudogene TRBV3-2) to TRBJ1-5; D remains unclear. The CDR3 spans 14 residues. V shed 0 bases and J shed 8 bases, with 11 bases lying between them. Germline V gene data show CDR1 as LGHDT and CDR2 as YNNKEL (reference sequence). CDR3 loop: CASSQEWRLEPQHF. The CDR3 DNA is TGTGCCAGCAGCCAAGAATGGCGGTTGGAGCCCCAGCATTTT.

The table lists this clone with a count of one. The V gene is TRBV7-9, the J gene TRBJ2-3; perhaps TRBD1 as D (5 bases). Trimming took off 5 bases at V and 2 bases at J, with 23 bases between the two ends. CDR3 length: 18 amino acids. The germline CDR1 and CDR2 sequences are SEHNR and FQNEAQ (reference sequence). As DNA, the CDR3 is TGTGCCAGCAGCCCCACCCCTTATGGTCAGGGCGCCACAGATACGCAGTATTTT. Amino acid sequence: CASSPTPYGQGATDTQYF. Full variable domain (rest looked up from reference TRBV7-9 and TRBJ2-3): DTGVSQNPRHKITKRGQNVTFRCDPISEHNRLYWYRQTLGQGPEFLTYFQNEAQLEKSRLLSDRFSAERPKGSFSTLEIQRTEQGDSAMYLCASSPTPYGQGATDTQYFGPGTRLTVL.

The chain has TRBV6-2 or TRBV6-3 and TRBJ1-5; D is undetermined. V was pared by 2 bases and J by 11 bases, with 10 bases between. Germline V CDR1 and CDR2: MNHEY, SVGEGT. This CDR3 contains 12 residues. The CDR3 DNA is TGTGCCAGCAGTTACCCCGGGAAGGCCCAGCATTTT. Protein product: CASSYPGKAQHF.

The rearrangement links TRBV5-3 to TRBJ1-1; TRBD1 agrees at 7 bases. TRBV5-3 is marked as an open reading frame, function uncertain. J was trimmed by 3 bases and V by 0 bases; bases with no gene match: 2. CDR3 size: 14 residues. CDR3 region: CARSLARGDTEAFF. The CDR3 DNA reads as TGTGCCAGAAGCTTGGCCAGGGGGGACACTGAAGCTTTCTTT.

The rearrangement joins TRBV2 to TRBJ1-6, with D unclear. Per germline, CDR1 SNHLY and CDR2 FYNNEI. V gave up 5 bases and J gave up 7 bases, with 9 bases separating them. The CDR3 is 13 residues long. The CDR3 protein is CASSSTENSPLHF. CDR3 coding DNA: TGTGCCAGCAGTTCAACAGAGAATTCACCCCTCCACTTT.

The chain has TRBV19 and TRBJ2-1; a possible D gene is TRBD2 (5 bases). Trimming shortened V by 2 bases and J by 10 bases, and 12 bases separated the two germline ends. Germline V gene sequence: CDR1 LNHDA, CDR2 SQIVND (reference sequence). The CDR3 sequence is 13 residues long. The CDR3 DNA reads as TGTGCCAGTAGTATACATTCTAGCCAGGAGCAGTTCTTC. Amino acids: CASSIHSSQEQFF.